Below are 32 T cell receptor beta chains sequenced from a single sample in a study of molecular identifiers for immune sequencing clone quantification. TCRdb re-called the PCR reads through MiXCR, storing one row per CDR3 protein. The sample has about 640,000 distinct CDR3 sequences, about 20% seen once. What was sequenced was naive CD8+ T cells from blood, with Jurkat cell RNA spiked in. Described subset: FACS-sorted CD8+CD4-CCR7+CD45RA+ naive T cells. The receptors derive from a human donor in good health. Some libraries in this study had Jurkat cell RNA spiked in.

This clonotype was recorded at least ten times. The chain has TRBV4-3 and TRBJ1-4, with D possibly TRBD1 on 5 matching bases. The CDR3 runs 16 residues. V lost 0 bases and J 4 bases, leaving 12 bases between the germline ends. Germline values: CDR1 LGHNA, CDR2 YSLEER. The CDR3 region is CASSQEADTVNEKLFF. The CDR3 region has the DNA TGCGCCAGCAGCCAAGAAGCGGACACCGTTAATGAAAAACTGTTTTTT.

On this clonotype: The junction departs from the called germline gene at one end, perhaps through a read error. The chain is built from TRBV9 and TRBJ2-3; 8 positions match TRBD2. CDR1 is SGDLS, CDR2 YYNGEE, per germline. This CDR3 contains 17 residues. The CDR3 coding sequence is TGTGCCAGCAGCCAAGCTTCTAGCGGGCTACGCACAGATACGCGGTATTTT. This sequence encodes CASSQASSGLRTDTRYF.

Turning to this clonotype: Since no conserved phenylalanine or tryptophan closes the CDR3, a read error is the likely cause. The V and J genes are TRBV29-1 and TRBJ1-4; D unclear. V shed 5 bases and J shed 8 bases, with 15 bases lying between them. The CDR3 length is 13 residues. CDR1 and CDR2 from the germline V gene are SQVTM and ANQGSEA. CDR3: CSVLGGSGEKLFL. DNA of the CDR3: TGCAGCGTTTTAGGAGGGAGTGGAGAAAAACTGTTTCTT.

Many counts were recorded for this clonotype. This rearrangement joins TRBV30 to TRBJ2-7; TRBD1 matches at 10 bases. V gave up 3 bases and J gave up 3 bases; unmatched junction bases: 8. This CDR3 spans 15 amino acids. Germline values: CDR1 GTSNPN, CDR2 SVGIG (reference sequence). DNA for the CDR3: TGTGCCTGGAGCTCGGGACAGGGGAAACACTACGAGCAGTACTTC. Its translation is CAWSSGQGKHYEQYF.

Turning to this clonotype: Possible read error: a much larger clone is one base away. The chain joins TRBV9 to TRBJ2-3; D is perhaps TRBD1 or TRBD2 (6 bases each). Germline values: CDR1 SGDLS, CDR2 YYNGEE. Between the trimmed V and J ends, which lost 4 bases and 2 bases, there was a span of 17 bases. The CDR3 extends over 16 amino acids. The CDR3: CASSSAMGGYTDTQYF. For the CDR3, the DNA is TGTGCCAGCAGCTCAGCCATGGGGGGCTACACAGATACGCAGTATTTT.

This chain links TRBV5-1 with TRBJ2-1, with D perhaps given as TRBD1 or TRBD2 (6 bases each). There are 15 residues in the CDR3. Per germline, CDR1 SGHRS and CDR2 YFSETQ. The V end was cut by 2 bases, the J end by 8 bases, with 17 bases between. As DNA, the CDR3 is TGCGCCAGCAGCTTCGGGGGCAATAGGGTCGATGAGCAGTTCTTC. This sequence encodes CASSFGGNRVDEQFF.

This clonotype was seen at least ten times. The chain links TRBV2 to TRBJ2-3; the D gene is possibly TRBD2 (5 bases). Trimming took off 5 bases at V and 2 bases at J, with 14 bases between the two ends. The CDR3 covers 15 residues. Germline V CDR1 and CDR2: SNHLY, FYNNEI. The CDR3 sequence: CASSYSADPTDTQYF. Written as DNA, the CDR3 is TGTGCCAGCAGTTATAGCGCAGACCCCACAGATACGCAGTATTTT.

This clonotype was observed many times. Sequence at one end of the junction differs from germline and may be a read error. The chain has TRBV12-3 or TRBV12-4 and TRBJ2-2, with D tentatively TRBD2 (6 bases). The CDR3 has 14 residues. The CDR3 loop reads CASSSGANTGELFF. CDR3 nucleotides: TGCGCCAGCAGCTCGGGAGCGAACACCGGGGAGCTGTTTTTT.

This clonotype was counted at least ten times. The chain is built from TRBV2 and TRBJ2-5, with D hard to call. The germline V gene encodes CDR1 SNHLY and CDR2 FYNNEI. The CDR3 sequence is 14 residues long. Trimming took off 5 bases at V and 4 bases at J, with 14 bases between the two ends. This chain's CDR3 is CASSPVGGTETQYF. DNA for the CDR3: TGTGCCAGCAGTCCCGTGGGCGGAACAGAGACCCAGTACTTC. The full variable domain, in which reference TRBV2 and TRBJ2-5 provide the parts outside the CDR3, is EPEVTQTPSHQVTQMGQEVILRCVPISNHLYFYWYRQILGQKVEFLVSFYNNEISEKSEIFDDQFSVERPDGSNFTLKIRSTKLEDSAMYFCASSPVGGTETQYFGPGTRLLVL.

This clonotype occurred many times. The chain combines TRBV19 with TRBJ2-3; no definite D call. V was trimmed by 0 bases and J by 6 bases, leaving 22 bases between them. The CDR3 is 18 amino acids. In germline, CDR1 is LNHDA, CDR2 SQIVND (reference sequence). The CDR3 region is CASSIDLGSHTLADTQYF. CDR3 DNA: TGTGCCAGTAGTATAGATCTAGGCAGCCACACTCTTGCTGATACGCAGTATTTT.

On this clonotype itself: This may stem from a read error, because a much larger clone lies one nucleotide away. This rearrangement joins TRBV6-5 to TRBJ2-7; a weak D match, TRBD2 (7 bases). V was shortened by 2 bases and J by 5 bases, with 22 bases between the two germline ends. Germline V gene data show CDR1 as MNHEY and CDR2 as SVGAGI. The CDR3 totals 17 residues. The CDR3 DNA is TGTGCCAGCAGTTACGAAGGATGGGCGGGGGCCAGCCACGAGCAGTACTTC. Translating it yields CASSYEGWAGASHEQYF.

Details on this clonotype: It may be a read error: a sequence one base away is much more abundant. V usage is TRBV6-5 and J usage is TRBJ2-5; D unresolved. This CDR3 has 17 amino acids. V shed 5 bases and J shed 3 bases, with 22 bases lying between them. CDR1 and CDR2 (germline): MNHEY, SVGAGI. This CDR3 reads CASSSSLPTVWKETQYF. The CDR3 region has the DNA TGTGCCAGCAGTAGCTCTCTACCGACGGTTTGGAAAGAGACCCAGTACTTC.

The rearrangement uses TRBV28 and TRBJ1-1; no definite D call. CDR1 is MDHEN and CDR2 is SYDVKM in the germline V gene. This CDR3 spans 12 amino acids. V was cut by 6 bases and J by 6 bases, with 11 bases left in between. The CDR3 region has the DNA TGTGCCAGCAGAGAGGCCGCCGCTGAAGCTTTCTTT. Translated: CASREAAAEAFF.

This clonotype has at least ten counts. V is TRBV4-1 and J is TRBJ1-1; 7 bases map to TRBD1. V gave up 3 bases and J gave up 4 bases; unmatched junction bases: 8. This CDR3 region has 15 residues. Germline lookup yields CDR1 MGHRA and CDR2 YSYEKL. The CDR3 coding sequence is TGCGCCAGCAGCCATGCAAACAGGGGCGGCACTGAAGCTTTCTTT. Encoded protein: CASSHANRGGTEAFF.

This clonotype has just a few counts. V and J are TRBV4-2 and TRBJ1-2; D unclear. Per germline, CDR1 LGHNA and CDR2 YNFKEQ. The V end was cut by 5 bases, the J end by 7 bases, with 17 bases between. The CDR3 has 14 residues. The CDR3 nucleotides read TGTGCCAGCAGCTCGCCGTTGGGTTTTTTTGGCTACACCTTC. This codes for CASSSPLGFFGYTF.

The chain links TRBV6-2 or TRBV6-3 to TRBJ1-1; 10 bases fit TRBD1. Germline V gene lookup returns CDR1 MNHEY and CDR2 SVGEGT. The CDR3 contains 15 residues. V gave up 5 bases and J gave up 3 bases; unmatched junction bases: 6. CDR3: CASSTGQGGYTEAFF. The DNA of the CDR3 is TGTGCCAGCAGTACCGGACAGGGGGGTTACACTGAAGCTTTCTTT.

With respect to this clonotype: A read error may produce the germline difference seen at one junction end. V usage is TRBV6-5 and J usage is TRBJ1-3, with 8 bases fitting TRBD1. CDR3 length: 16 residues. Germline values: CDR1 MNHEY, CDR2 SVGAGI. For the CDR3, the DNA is TGTGCCAGCGGTTACTCGACAGGGGAGTCTGGAAACACCATATATTTT. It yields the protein CASGYSTGESGNTIYF.

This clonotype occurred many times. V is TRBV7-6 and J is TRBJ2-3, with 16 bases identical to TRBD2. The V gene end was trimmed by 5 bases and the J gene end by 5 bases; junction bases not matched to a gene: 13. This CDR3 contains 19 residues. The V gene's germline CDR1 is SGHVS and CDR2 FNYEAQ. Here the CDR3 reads CASSQKPGLAGGPKDTQYF. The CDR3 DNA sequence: TGTGCCAGCAGCCAAAAACCGGGACTAGCGGGGGGGCCCAAAGATACGCAGTATTTT.

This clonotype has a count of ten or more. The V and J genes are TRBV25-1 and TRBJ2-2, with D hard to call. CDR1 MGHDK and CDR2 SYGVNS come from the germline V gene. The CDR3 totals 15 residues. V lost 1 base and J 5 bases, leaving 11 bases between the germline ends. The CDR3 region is CASSESPVGTGELFF. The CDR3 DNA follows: TGTGCCAGCAGTGAATCCCCGGTGGGAACCGGGGAGCTGTTTTTT. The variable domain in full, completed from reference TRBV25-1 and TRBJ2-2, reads EADIYQTPRYLVIGTGKKITLECSQTMGHDKMYWYQQDPGMELHLIHYSYGVNSTEKGDLSSESTVSRIRTEHFPLTLESARPSHTSQYLCASSESPVGTGELFFGEGSRLTVL.

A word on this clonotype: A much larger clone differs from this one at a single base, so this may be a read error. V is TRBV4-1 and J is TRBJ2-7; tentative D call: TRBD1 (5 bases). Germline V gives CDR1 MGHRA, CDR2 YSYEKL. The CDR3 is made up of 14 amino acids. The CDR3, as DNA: TGCGCCAGCAGCCAAGGGCAGGGATACTACGAGCAGTGCTTC. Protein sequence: CASSQGQGYYEQCF.

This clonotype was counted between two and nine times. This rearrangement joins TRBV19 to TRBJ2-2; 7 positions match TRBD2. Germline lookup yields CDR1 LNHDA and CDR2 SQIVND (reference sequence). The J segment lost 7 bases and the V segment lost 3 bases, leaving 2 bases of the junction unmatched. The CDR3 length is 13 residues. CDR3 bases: TGTGCCAGTAGTATTGGGAGGGTCGGGGAGCTGTTTTTT. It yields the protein CASSIGRVGELFF.

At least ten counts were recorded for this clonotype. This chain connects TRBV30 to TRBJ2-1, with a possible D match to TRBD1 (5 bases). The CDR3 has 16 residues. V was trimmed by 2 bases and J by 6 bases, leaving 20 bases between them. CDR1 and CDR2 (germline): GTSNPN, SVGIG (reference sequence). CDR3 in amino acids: CAWSLPDTGIRNEQFF. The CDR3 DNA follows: TGTGCCTGGAGTCTGCCTGACACAGGCATTCGCAATGAGCAGTTCTTC.

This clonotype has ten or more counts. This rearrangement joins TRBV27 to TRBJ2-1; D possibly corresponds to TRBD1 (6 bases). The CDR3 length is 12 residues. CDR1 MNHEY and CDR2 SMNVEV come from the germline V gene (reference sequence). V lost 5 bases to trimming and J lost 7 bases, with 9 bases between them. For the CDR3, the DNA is TGTGCCAGCAGTATTAGGGGGAATGAGCAGTTCTTC. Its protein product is CASSIRGNEQFF.

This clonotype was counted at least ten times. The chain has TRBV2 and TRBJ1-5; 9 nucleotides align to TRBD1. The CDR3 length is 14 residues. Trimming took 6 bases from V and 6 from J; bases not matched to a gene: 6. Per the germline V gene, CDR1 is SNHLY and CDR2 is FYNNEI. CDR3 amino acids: CASRDRDRVQPQHF. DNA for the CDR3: TGTGCCAGCAGAGACCGGGACAGGGTTCAGCCCCAGCATTTT.

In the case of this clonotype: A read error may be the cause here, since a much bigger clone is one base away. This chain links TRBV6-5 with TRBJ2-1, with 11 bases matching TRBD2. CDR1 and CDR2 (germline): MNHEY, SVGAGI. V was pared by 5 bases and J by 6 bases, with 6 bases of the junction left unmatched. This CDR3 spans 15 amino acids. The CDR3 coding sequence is TGTGCCAGCAGTACCGGGACTAGCGGCTGCAATGAGCAGTTCTTC. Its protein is CASSTGTSGCNEQFF.

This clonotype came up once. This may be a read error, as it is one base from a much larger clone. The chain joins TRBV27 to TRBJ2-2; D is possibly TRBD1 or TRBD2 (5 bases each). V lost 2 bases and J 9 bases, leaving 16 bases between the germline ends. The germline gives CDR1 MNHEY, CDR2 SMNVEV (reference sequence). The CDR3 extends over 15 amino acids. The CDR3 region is CASSLVAGGARELFF. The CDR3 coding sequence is TGTGCCAGCAGTTTAGTCGCGGGTGGGGCCAGGGAGCTGTTTTTT.

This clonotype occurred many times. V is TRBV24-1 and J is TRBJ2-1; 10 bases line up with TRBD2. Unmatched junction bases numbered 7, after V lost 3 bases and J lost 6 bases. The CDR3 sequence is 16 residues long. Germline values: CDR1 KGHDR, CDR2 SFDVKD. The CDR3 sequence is CATSDPLAGVGNEQFF. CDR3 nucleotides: TGTGCCACCAGTGATCCGCTAGCGGGAGTTGGCAATGAGCAGTTCTTC.

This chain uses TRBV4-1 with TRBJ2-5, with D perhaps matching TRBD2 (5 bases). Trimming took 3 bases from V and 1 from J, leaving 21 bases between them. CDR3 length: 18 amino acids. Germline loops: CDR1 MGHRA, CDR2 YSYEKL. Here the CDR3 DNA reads TGCGCCAGCAGCCACCACAGCGAAGACGGGGTTCCCCAAGAGACCCAGTACTTC. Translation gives CASSHHSEDGVPQETQYF.

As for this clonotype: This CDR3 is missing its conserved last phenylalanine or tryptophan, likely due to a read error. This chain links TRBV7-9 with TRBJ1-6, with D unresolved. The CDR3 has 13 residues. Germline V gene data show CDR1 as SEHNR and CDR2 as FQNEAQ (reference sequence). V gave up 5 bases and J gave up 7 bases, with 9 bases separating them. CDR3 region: CASSPLENSPLHL. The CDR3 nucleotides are TGTGCCAGCAGCCCCCTGGAGAATTCACCCCTCCACCTT.

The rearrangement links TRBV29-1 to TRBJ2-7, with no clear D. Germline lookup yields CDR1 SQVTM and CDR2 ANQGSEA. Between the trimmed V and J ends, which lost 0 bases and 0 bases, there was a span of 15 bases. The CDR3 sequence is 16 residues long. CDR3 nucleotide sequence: TGCAGCGTTGAAGATCCGAATGCGGCAGGCTCCTACGAGCAGTACTTC. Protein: CSVEDPNAAGSYEQYF.

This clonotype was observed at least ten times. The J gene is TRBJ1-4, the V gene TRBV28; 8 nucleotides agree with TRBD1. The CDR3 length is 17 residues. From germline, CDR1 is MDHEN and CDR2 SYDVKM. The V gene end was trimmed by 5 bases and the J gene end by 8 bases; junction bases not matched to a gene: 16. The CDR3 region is CASSPLGQVGLEEKLFF. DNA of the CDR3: TGTGCCAGCAGTCCCCTGGGACAGGTGGGGCTCGAGGAAAAACTGTTTTTT.

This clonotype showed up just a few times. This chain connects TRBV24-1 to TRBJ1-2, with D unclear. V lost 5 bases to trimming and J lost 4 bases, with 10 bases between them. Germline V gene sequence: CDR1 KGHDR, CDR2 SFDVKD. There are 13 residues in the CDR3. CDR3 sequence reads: CATSAGFSYGYTF. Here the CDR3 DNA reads TGTGCCACCAGTGCCGGCTTTTCCTATGGCTACACCTTC.